This TCR beta chain was obtained from a study of blood T cell repertoires in COVID-19. The wider study: From T cells, B-cell-depleted T cells, or PBMCs came the material, which was cDNA or gDNA.

The CDR3 spans 14 residues. V dropped 7 bases and J dropped 0 bases, with 9 bases sitting between them. Germline V gene data show CDR1 as MDHEN and CDR2 as SYDVKM. Data came from immunoSEQ multiplex PCR; TCRdb stores just in-frame clones and leaves some out. The table records 70,000 or so clones, 85% to 90% of them present only once. The sequencing input was peripheral blood. The receptor was isolated from a woman over 75 with active COVID-19. This sequence joins TRBV28 and TRBJ2-2, with TRBD2 as a possible D gene (5 bases). CDR3 loop: CASIPGSNTGELFF. The DNA of the CDR3 is TGTGCCAGCATTCCGGGATCGAACACCGGGGAGCTGTTTTTT.